Listed below are T cell receptor beta chains from one sample, sequenced in a study of cytomegalovirus exposure and HLA in healthy donors. The data were produced by immunoSEQ multiplex PCR, yet TCRdb's version contains in-frame clones alone and is incomplete. The sample holds about 140,000 clones; about 80% are singletons and the top ten take 1.5% to 2%. The source material was PBMCs. These receptors came from a middle-aged woman in good health and CMV-seronegative. Both conserved end residues are part of each CDR3. D genes are given only for firm matches. Clone sizes are given selectively: once, few, many, or a class where the clone is expanded.

TRBD2 TRBJ2-1 - TRBV11-2 CASSPSGRSSYNEQFF TGTGCCAGCAGTCCTAGCGGGAGGAGCTCCTACAATGAGCAGTTCTTC
- TRBJ2-3 - TRBV19 CASAGGRAGFPDTQYF TGTGCCAGCGCCGGAGGACGAGCGGGCTTCCCAGATACGCAGTATTTT
- TRBJ2-2 - TRBV11-2 CASSGVAGRITGELFF TGTGCCAGCAGCGGGGTCGCGGGGCGTATCACCGGGGAGCTGTTTTTT
TRBD1 TRBJ1-3 - TRBV25-1 CASSERGTGGYTIYF TGTGCCAGCAGTGAAAGGGGGACAGGGGGTTACACCATATATTTT
- TRBJ1-1 - TRBV28 CASLTEGQASTEAFF TGTGCCAGTCTCACGGAGGGGCAGGCGAGTACTGAAGCTTTCTTT
- TRBJ1-4 once TRBV9 CASGADGGWEKLFF TGTGCCAGCGGCGCAGACGGAGGTTGGGAAAAACTGTTTTTT
- TRBJ1-5 once TRBV2 CASRGPGQYSNQPQHF TGTGCCAGCAGGGGGCCAGGGCAGTATAGCAATCAGCCCCAGCATTTT
TRBD2 TRBJ2-3 - TRBV29-1 CSVEGLAGFSTDTQYF TGCAGCGTTGAGGGGCTAGCGGGATTTAGCACAGATACGCAGTATTTT
TRBD1 TRBJ2-1 - TRBV19 CASSSDRGTTHNEQFF TGTGCCAGTAGTTCCGACAGGGGGACCACACACAATGAGCAGTTCTTC
- TRBJ1-2 - TRBV15 CATSRGAGYGYGYTF TGTGCCACCAGCAGAGGGGCAGGATATGGCTATGGCTACACCTTC
TRBD1 TRBJ2-7 - TRBV30 CAWGQDITISYEQYF TGTGCCTGGGGACAGGATATCACAATCTCCTACGAGCAGTACTTC
- TRBJ2-7 - TRBV27 CASSLNPGADSYEQYF TGTGCCAGCAGTTTAAACCCGGGAGCTGACTCCTACGAGCAGTACTTC
- TRBJ2-5 - TRBV4-1 CASSQGLAETQYF TGCGCCAGCAGCCAAGGGCTTGCAGAGACCCAGTACTTC
- TRBJ2-7 - TRBV6-1 CASSRQANSYEQYF TGTGCCAGCAGTAGACAGGCTAATTCCTACGAGCAGTACTTC
TRBD1 TRBJ2-2 few TRBV7-6 CASSRAWDRTGELFF TGTGCCAGCAGCCGGGCTTGGGACAGGACCGGGGAGCTGTTTTTT
- TRBJ1-2 once TRBV6-6 CASSRSGDYGYTF TGTGCCAGCAGCCGCTCGGGAGACTATGGCTACACCTTC
TRBD2 TRBJ2-2 - TRBV11-2 CASSLSPSGRYTGELFF TGTGCCAGCAGCTTATCTCCTAGCGGGAGATATACCGGGGAGCTGTTTTTT